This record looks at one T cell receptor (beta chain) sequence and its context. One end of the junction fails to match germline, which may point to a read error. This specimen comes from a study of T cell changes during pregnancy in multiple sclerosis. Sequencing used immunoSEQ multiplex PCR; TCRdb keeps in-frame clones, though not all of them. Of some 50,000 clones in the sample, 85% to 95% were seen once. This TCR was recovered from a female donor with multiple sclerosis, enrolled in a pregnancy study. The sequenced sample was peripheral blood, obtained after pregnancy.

The DNA for the CDR3 is TGTGCTAGCAGCTTGGGACAGGGAAAAGAGACCCAGTACTTC. Translation gives CASSLGQGKETQYF. This chain links TRBV7-7 with TRBJ2-5, with 9 bases fitting TRBD1. The CDR3 sequence is 14 residues long. Germline assignment: CDR1 SSHAT and CDR2 FNYEAQ (reference sequence). The full variable domain, in which reference TRBV7-7 and TRBJ2-5 provide the parts outside the CDR3, is GAGVSQSPRYKVTKRGQDVTLRCDPISSHATLYWYQQALGQGPEFLTYFNYEAQPDKSGLPSDRFSAERPEGSISTLTIQRTEQRDSAMYRCASSLGQGKETQYFGPGTRLLVL.